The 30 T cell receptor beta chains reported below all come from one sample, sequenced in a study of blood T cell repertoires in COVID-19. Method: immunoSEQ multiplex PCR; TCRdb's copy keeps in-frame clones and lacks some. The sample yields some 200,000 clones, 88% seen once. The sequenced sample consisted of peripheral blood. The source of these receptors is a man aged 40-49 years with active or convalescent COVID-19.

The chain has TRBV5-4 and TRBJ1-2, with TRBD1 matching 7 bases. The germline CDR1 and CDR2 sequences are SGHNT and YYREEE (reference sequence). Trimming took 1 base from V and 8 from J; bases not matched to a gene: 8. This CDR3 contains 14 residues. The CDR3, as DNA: TGTGCCAGCAGCTTGTGGAGGGGGCTGTCGGGCTACACCTTC. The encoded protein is CASSLWRGLSGYTF.

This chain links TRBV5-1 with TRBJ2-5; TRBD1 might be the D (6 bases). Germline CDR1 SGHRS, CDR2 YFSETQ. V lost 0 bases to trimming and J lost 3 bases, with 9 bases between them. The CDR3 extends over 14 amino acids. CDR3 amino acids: CASSLVGGEETQYF. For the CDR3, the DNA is TGCGCCAGCAGCTTGGTAGGGGGTGAAGAGACCCAGTACTTC.

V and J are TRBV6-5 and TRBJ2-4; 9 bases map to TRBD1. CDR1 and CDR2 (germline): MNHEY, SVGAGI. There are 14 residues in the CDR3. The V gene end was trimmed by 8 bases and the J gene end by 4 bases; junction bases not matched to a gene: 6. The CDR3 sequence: CASAGQGSKNIQYF. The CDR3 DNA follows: TGTGCCAGCGCGGGACAGGGCTCTAAAAACATTCAGTACTTC.

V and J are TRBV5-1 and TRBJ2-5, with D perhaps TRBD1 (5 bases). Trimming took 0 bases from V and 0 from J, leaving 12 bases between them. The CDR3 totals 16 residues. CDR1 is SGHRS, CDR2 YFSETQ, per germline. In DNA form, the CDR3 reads TGCGCCAGCAGCTTGGACCCAGGGAACTACCAAGAGACCCAGTACTTC. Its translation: CASSLDPGNYQETQYF.

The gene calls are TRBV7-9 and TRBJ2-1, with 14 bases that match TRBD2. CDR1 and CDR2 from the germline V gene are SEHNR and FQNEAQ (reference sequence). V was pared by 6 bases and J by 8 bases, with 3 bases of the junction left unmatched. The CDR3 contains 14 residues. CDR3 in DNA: TGTGCCAGCAGGACTAGCGGGGGGGCCGATGAGCAGTTCTTC. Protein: CASRTSGGADEQFF.

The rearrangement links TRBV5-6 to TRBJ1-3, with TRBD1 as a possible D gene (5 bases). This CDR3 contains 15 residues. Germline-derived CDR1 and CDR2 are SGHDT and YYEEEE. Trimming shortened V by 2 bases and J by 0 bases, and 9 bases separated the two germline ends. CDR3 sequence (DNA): TGTGCCAGCAGCTTAGACAGCGCCTCTGGAAACACCATATATTTT. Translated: CASSLDSASGNTIYF.

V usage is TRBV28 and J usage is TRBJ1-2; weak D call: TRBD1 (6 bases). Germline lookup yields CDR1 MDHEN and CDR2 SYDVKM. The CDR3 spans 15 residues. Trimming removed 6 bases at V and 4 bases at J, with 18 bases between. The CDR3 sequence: CASRKGQWAVYGYTF. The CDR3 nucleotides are TGTGCCAGCAGGAAAGGACAGTGGGCTGTCTATGGCTACACCTTC.

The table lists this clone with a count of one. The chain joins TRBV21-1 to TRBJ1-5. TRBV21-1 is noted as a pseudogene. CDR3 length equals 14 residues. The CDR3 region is CASSTRRGVQPQHF. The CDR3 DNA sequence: TGTGCCAGCAGCACCCGGCGGGGGGTTCAGCCCCAGCATTTT.

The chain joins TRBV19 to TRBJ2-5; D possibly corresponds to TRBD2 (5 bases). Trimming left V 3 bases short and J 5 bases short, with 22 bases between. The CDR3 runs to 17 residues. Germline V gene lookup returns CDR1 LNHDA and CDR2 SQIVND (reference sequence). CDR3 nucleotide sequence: TGTGCCAGTAGTATGCAAAGGGAGTTGGGGAAAGGGGAGACCCAGTACTTC. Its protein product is CASSMQRELGKGETQYF.

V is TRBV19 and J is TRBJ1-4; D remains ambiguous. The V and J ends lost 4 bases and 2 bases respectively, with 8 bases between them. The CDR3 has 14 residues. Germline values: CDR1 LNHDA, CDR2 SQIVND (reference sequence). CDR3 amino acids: CASSRYGTNEKLFF. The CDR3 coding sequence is TGTGCCAGTAGTAGATACGGGACTAATGAAAAACTGTTTTTT.

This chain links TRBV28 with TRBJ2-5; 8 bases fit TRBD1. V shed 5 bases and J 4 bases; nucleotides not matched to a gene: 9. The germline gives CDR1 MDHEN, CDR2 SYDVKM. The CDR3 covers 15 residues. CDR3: CASSGLDRVGETQYF. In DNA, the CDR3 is TGTGCCAGCAGTGGACTGGACAGGGTGGGAGAGACCCAGTACTTC.

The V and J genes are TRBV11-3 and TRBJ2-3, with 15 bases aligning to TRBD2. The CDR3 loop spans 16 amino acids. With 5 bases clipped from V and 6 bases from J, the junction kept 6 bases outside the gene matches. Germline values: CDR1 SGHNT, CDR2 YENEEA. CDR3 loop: CASSLGTSGRWDTQYF. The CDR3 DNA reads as TGTGCCAGCAGCCTTGGGACTAGCGGGAGGTGGGATACGCAGTATTTT.

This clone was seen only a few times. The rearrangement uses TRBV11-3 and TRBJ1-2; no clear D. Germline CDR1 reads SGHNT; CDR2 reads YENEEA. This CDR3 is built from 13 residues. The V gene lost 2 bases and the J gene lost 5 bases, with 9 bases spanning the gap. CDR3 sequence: CASSLKTVYGYTF. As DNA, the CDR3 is TGTGCCAGCAGCTTAAAAACGGTATATGGCTACACCTTC.

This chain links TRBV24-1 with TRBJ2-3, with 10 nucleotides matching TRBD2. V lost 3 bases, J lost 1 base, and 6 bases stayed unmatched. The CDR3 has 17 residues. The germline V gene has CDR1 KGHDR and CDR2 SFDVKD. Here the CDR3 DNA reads TGTGCCACCAGTGATGCTACCGGGACTAGCGGCACAGATACGCAGTATTTT. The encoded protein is CATSDATGTSGTDTQYF.

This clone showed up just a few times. Written as DNA, the CDR3 is TGTGCCAGCAGCTTAAGGGGACAGGGGAGGGACACTGAAGCTTTCTTT. Protein sequence: CASSLRGQGRDTEAFF. The J gene is TRBJ1-1, the V gene TRBV7-2, with 10 bases that match TRBD1. This CDR3 spans 16 amino acids. V shed 2 bases, J shed 3 bases, and the junction held 6 bases outside the gene matches. Germline loops: CDR1 SGHTA, CDR2 FQGNSA.

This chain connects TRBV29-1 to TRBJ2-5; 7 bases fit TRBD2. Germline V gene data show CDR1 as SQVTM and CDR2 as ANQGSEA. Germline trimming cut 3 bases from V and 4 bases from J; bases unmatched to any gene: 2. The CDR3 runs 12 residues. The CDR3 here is CSVESGTETQYF. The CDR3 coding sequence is TGCAGCGTTGAGAGCGGGACAGAGACCCAGTACTTC.

The CDR3 nucleotides read TGTGCCAGCAGTGCTTACCGGGACAGGGTTATCGATGAGCAGTTCTTC. It translates to CASSAYRDRVIDEQFF. J is TRBJ2-1 and V is TRBV6-1; TRBD1 matches at 9 bases. The CDR3 extends over 16 amino acids. With V trimmed by 4 bases and J by 8 bases, 12 bases remained unmatched. The germline CDR1 and CDR2 sequences are MNHNS and SASEGT.

CDR3 nucleotides: TGCAGCGTTGTATTCAGCGGTCGCGAGACCCAGTACTTC. It yields the protein CSVVFSGRETQYF. The chain has TRBV29-1 and TRBJ2-5; D possibly corresponds to TRBD2 (5 bases). V was shortened by 4 bases and J by 5 bases, with 14 bases between the two germline ends. CDR3 length: 13 amino acids. The germline V gene encodes CDR1 SQVTM and CDR2 ANQGSEA.

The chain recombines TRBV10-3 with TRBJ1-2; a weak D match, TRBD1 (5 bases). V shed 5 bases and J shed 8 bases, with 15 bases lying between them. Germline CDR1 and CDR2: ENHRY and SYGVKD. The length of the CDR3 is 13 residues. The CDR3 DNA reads TGTGCCATCAGTTATACGGGGACTGAGGGCTACACCTTC. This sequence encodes CAISYTGTEGYTF.

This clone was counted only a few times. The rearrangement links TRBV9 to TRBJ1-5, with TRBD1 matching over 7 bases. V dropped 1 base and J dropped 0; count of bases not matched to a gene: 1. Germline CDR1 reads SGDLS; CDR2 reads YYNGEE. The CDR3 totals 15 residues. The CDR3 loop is CASSVQGDSNQPQHF. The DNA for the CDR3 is TGTGCCAGCAGCGTACAGGGGGATAGCAATCAGCCCCAGCATTTT.

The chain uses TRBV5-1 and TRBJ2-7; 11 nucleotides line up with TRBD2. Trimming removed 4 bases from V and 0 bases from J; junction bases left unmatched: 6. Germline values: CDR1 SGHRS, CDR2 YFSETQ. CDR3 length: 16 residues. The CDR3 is CASSTVTSGSSYEQYF. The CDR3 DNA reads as TGCGCCAGCAGCACTGTCACTAGCGGGAGCTCCTACGAGCAGTACTTC.

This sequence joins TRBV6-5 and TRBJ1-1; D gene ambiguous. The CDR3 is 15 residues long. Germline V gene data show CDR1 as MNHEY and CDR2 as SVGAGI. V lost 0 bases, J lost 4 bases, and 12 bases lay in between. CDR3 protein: CASSYSWGEGTEAFF. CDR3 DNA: TGTGCCAGCAGTTACTCGTGGGGTGAGGGCACTGAAGCTTTCTTT.

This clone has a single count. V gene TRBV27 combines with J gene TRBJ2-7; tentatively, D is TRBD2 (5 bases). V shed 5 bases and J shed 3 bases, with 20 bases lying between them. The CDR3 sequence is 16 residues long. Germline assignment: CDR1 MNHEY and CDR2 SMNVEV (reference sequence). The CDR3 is CASSHSVGERDYEQYF. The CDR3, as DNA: TGTGCCAGCAGTCATAGCGTTGGGGAGAGAGACTACGAGCAGTACTTC.

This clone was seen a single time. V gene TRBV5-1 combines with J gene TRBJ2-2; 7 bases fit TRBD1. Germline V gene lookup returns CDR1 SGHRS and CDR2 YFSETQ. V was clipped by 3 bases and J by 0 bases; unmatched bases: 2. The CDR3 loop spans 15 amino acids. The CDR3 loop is CASSWGQSNTGELFF. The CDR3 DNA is TGCGCCAGCAGCTGGGGACAGTCGAACACCGGGGAGCTGTTTTTT.

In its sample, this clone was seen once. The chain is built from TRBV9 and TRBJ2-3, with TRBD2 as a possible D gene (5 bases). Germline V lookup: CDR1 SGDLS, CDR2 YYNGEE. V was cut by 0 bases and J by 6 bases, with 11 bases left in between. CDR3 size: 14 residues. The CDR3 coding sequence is TGTGCCAGCAGCGTAGAGCTCGGCGGGGATACGCAGTATTTT. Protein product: CASSVELGGDTQYF.

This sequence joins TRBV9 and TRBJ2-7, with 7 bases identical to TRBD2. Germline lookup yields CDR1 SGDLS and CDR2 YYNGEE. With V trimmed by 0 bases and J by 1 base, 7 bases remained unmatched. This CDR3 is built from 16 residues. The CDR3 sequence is CASSVGSGGLSYEQYF. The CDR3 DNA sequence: TGTGCCAGCAGCGTAGGATCCGGGGGGTTATCCTACGAGCAGTACTTC.

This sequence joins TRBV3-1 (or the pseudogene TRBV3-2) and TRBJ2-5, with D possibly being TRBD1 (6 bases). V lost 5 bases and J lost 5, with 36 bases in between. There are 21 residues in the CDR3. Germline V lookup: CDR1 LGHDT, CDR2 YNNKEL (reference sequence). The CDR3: CASSASLKLGILGHYEETQYF. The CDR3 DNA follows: TGTGCCAGCAGCGCGAGCCTTAAACTGGGAATACTGGGACATTACGAGGAGACCCAGTACTTC.

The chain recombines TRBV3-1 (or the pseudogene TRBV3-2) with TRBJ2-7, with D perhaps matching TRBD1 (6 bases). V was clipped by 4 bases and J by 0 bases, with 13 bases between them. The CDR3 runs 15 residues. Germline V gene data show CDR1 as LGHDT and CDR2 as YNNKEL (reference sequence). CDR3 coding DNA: TGTGCCAGCAGCCCCCGGGACACCAGCTCCTACGAGCAGTACTTC. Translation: CASSPRDTSSYEQYF.

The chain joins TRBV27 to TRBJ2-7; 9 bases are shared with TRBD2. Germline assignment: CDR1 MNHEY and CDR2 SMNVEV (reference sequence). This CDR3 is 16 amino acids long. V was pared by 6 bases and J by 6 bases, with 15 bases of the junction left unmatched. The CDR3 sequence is CASSQSSGGPRGEQYF. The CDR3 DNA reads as TGTGCCAGCAGCCAGAGCAGCGGGGGGCCGCGGGGCGAGCAGTACTTC.

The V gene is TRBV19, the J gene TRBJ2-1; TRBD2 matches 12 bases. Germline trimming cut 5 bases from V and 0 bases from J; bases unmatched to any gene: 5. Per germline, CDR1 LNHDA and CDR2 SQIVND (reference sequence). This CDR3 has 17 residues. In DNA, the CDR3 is TGTGCCAGTAGTTATATGACTAGCGGGAGCTCCTACAATGAGCAGTTCTTC. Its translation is CASSYMTSGSSYNEQFF.